The rows below give T cell receptor beta chains drawn from one sample of a study of blood T cell repertoires in COVID-19. Libraries were prepared by immunoSEQ multiplex PCR; TCRdb keeps only in-frame clonotypes and omits some of them. In the table there are about 160,000 clones, more than 70% of which are singletons. Sequencing was carried out using peripheral blood. These receptors originate from a man between 18 and 35 years old with active or convalescent COVID-19. Both conserved end residues are part of each CDR3. A D gene is named only where the DNA matches it firmly. Only part of the rows carry a size: once, few, many, or a class if the clone is expanded.

TRBJ1-1,-,TRBV28,-,TGTGCCAGCAGCTTTCCGGGACAAAACACTGAAGCTTTCTTT,CASSFPGQNTEAFF
TRBJ1-4,TRBD1,TRBV7-9,-,TGTGCCAGCAGCGCTAGGAGACGACAGGGAGAGGGAGAAAAACTGTTTTTT,CASSARRRQGEGEKLFF
TRBJ2-3,-,TRBV6-6,few,TGTGCCAGCAGTCCCGCGTCAGATACGCAGTATTTT,CASSPASDTQYF
TRBJ2-7,-,TRBV5-1,-,TGCGCCAGCAGCTTGGGAAGCGGAAGCTCCTACGAGCAGTACTTC,CASSLGSGSSYEQYF
TRBJ2-2,-,TRBV25-1,-,TGTGCCAGCAGTGATCCTCAGTGGGGCGACACCGGGGAGCTGTTTTTT,CASSDPQWGDTGELFF
TRBJ1-4,-,TRBV18,few,TGTGCCAGCTCACCACTTCAGGACAGTGAAAAACTGTTTTTT,CASSPLQDSEKLFF
TRBJ2-7,-,TRBV5-1,once,TGCGCCAGCAGCACTGCGGGGGCCATCTACGAGCAGTACTTC,CASSTAGAIYEQYF
TRBJ1-1,TRBD1,TRBV28,-,TGTGCCAGCAGCCCTATGACAGGGTTGAACACTGAAGCTTTCTTT,CASSPMTGLNTEAFF
TRBJ2-5,TRBD2,TRBV6-1,-,TGTGCCAGCAGTGAAGACGGGGGGGCCCAAGAGACCCAGTACTTC,CASSEDGGAQETQYF
TRBJ1-4,TRBD1,TRBV5-1,-,TGCGCCAGCAGCCCGGGACAGGGGGCTTCTAATGAAAAACTGTTTTTT,CASSPGQGASNEKLFF
TRBJ2-3,TRBD2,TRBV7-9,-,TGTGCCAGCAGCTTCCCCGGGACTAGCGGGGTTGATACGCAGTATTTT,CASSFPGTSGVDTQYF
TRBJ2-3,TRBD2,TRBV7-9,-,TGTGCCAGCAGCCGACGGAGACTAGCGGGAGGCACAGATACGCAGTATTTT,CASSRRRLAGGTDTQYF
TRBJ1-1,TRBD1,TRBV7-2,-,TGTGCCAGCAGCGATCTTGACAGGGGGGGAAACACTGAAGCTTTCTTT,CASSDLDRGGNTEAFF
TRBJ2-1,-,TRBV7-3,-,TGTGCCAGCAGCAAGACTAGTACCAATGAGCAGTTCTTC,CASSKTSTNEQFF
TRBJ2-3,TRBD1,TRBV3-1/TRBV3-2,-,TGTGCCAGCAGCCAATCGTACAGGGGGCGGAACACAGATACGCAGTATTTT,CASSQSYRGRNTDTQYF
TRBJ1-5,TRBD1,TRBV11-2,-,TGTGCCAGCAGCTTAGATCAGGGGGCGGTCAATCAGCCCCAGCATTTT,CASSLDQGAVNQPQHF
TRBJ1-5,-,TRBV21-1,few,TGTGCCAGCAGCAAAGGGACAGGGGGCCAGCCCCAGCATTTT,CASSKGTGGQPQHF
TRBJ2-3,-,TRBV6-4,-,TGTGCCAGCAGTGACCTCCAGGGGACTACGCAGTATTTT,CASSDLQGTTQYF
TRBJ2-5,TRBD2,TRBV29-1,-,TGCAGCGTTGAGGACGGGACTAGCGGGAGGTGGCAAGAGACCCAGTACTTC,CSVEDGTSGRWQETQYF
TRBJ2-5,TRBD1,TRBV18,-,TGTGCCAGCTCACCACGTCCGGGACAGGGACAAGAGACCCAGTACTTC,CASSPRPGQGQETQYF
TRBJ1-6,-,TRBV28,-,TGTGCCAGCAAGCAGGGTAATTCACCCCTCCACTTT,CASKQGNSPLHF
TRBJ1-5,-,TRBV12-3/TRBV12-4,-,TGTGCCAGCAGTTTTCGCGGGCCCCAGCATTTT,CASSFRGPQHF
TRBJ2-3,-,TRBV6-2/TRBV6-3,-,TGTGCCAGCAGTTACCCGTGGGAGATCAGCACAGATACGCAGTATTTT,CASSYPWEISTDTQYF
TRBJ2-4,TRBD2,TRBV28,-,TGTGCCAGCATGTCCGGGAGGGCAGCCAAAAACATTCAGTACTTC,CASMSGRAAKNIQYF
TRBJ1-5,-,TRBV5-6,-,TGTGCCAGCAGCTTGAGCGGAGGGGCGCGTCAGCCCCAGCATTTT,CASSLSGGARQPQHF
TRBJ2-2,TRBD1,TRBV5-1,-,TGCGCCAGCAGCTTGGGACAGGGGGTGGCCACCGGGGAGCTGTTTTTT,CASSLGQGVATGELFF
TRBJ1-1,-,TRBV6-1,-,TGTGCCAGCAGTGAGAAACAGATGAACACTGAAGCTTTCTTT,CASSEKQMNTEAFF
TRBJ2-3,TRBD2,TRBV6-5,-,TGTGCCAGCAGTCGACTAGCGGTGGGGACAGATACGCAGTATTTT,CASSRLAVGTDTQYF
TRBJ1-5,-,TRBV5-5,-,TGTGCCAGCAGCTTGGTTCCCGGCCAGGGTGGGAATCAGCCCCAGCATTTT,CASSLVPGQGGNQPQHF
TRBJ2-1,TRBD1,TRBV5-1,-,TGCGCCAGCAGCTTGGGACAGGGGGCCTACAATGAGCAGTTCTTC,CASSLGQGAYNEQFF
TRBJ1-2,-,TRBV2,-,TGTGCCAGCAGTGGGGCCGGTACTAACTATGGCTACACCTTC,CASSGAGTNYGYTF
TRBJ2-7,-,TRBV30,-,TGTGCCTCCACTAGCCGCACCACCTACGAGCAGTACTTC,CASTSRTTYEQYF
TRBJ1-6,-,TRBV3-1/TRBV3-2,-,TGTGCCAGCAGCCAAGATCCCCCGGGGTCAAAGTCACCCCTCCACTTT,CASSQDPPGSKSPLHF